The clone carrying this T cell receptor beta chain has more than one count but fewer than ten. Its antigen is still unknown. The sample is drawn from a study of CD8 T cells in ankylosing spondylitis. Findings and limits, study-wide: Reported data indicate significant enrichment of disease-linked clones within matched ankylosing spondylitis synovial fluid. In ankylosing spondylitis blood, a motif of fewer than 10 highly homologous TCR beta variants appeared characteristic.

TCRdb redid the calling of the 5' RACE reads with MiXCR, one entry per CDR3 protein. The table lists 800,000 to 900,000 distinct CDR3 sequences, 10% to 15% of them singletons. The V end lost 0 bases, the J end lost 5 bases, and 16 bases lay between the germline ends. In germline, CDR1 is ENHRY, CDR2 SYGVKD. The CDR3 is 16 amino acids. The sequencing sample was made of blood, either unsorted or a sorted T cell fraction (not recorded which). This receptor was identified in a male donor with ankylosing spondylitis. The chain employs TRBV10-3 and TRBJ1-2; D unresolved. The CDR3 sequence: CAISESYTRVPYGYTF. The CDR3 DNA reads TGTGCCATCAGTGAGTCGTACACACGAGTCCCTTATGGCTACACCTTC.